This entry features one T cell receptor (beta chain) sequence. This entry belongs to a study of blood T cell repertoires in COVID-19. The CDR3 has 15 amino acids. The J segment lost 1 base and the V segment lost 2 bases, leaving 4 bases of the junction unmatched. Per the germline V gene, CDR1 is SGHNT and CDR2 is YYREEE (reference sequence). In the original analysis: Reference gene primer amplification in the assay estimated nucleated cell counts. TCRdb keeps only in-frame clones here, not all; method: immunoSEQ multiplex PCR. V, J and clone size derive from that table, while D and trimming were established from the DNA sequence. The sample holds 200,000 to 300,000 clones, about 83% seen once.

The rearrangement links TRBV5-4 to TRBJ2-7; TRBD2 matches 9 bases. The receptor was derived from a human donor in a cohort sampled during active COVID-19. Input material: peripheral blood. CDR3 sequence: CASSFVTSGSYEQYF. The CDR3 coding sequence is TGTGCCAGCAGCTTTGTGACTAGCGGATCCTACGAGCAGTACTTC.